Sequencing of this T cell receptor (beta chain) was carried out in a study of T-cell memory formation after mild COVID-19. Study-level background: The study found TCR clusters largely donor specific. Study observations and caveats: Clonal second-wave expansions that peaked on day 37 had unconfirmed SARS-CoV-2 specificity.

The 5'RACE method, run with constant-segment primers, produced TCR alpha and TCR beta cDNA libraries (carrying sample barcodes and UMIs). TCRdb analysed the 5' RACE reads with MiXCR anew, one entry per CDR3 protein. The table includes roughly 170,000 distinct CDR3 sequences, around a fifth detected once. Per the germline V gene, CDR1 is SGHDT and CDR2 is YYEEEE. The junction had 8 bases not matched to a gene; V was cut back by 4 bases and J by 3 bases. CDR3 length equals 15 residues. Remarks on this clonotype: Its antigen is not known.

The source of this sequence is an adult woman who had mild COVID-19 (a few samples of this study predate the infection). Cell type and time point are not known. Sequencing was performed on PBMCs or a T cell subset sorted from them (not recorded which). This chain uses TRBV5-6 with TRBJ1-2; the match to TRBD1 covers 8 bases. The CDR3 DNA sequence: TGTGCCAGCAGCCCCCCCGGGACAGGCCACTATGGCTACACCTTC. Translation gives CASSPPGTGHYGYTF.